The clone carrying this T cell receptor beta chain was counted many times. Before thyroid surgery, none of the patients had received any treatment. TCRdb called clones again from the PCR reads with MiXCR. Among around 45,000 clones listed, 3.5% to 5% were seen once. The sample originates from a study of metastatic and nonmetastatic thyroid tumors. For the study at large: Both malignant and benign thyroid patients supplied peripheral blood and tumor or nodule tissue samples, across which the repertoires of these patients were then compared.

The germline CDR1 and CDR2 sequences are SEHNR and FQNEAQ (reference sequence). CDR3 length equals 19 residues. V shed 1 base and J shed 1 base, with 20 bases lying between them. The chain is built from TRBV7-9 and TRBJ1-3; D not resolved. The sample consisted of blood. The receptor comes from a female donor with papillary thyroid cancer or a benign thyroid nodule (not recorded which). Some clones in this sample may be carry-over from other donors' samples. This CDR3 reads CASSLGWTGDIGSGNTIYF. The CDR3 nucleotides are TGTGCCAGCAGCTTAGGGTGGACCGGCGATATTGGATCTGGAAACACCATATATTTT.